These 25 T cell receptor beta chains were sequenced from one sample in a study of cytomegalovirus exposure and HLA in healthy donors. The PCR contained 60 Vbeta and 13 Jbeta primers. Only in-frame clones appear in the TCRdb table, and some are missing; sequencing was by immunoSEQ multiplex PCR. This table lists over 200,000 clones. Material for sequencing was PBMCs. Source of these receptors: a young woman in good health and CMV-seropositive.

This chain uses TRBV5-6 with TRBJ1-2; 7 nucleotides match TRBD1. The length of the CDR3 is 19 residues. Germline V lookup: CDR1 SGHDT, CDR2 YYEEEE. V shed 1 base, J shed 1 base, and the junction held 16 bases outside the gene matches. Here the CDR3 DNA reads TGTGCCAGCAGCTTGATGGTCGCGACAGGGCAGTCCCGTAACTATGGCTACACCTTC. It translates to CASSLMVATGQSRNYGYTF.

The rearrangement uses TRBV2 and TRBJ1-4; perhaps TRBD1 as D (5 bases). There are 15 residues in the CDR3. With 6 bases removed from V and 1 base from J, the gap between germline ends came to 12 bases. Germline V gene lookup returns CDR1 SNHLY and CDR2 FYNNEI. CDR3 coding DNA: TGTGCCAGCAGCCCCGACCAGGGAACTAATGAAAAACTGTTTTTT. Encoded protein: CASSPDQGTNEKLFF.

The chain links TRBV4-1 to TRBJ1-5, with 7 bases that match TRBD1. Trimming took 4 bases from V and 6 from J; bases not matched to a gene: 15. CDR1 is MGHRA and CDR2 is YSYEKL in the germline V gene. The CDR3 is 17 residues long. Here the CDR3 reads CASSPSPGQNDIQPQHF. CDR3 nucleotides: TGCGCCAGCAGCCCTTCTCCGGGACAGAACGACATTCAGCCCCAGCATTTT.

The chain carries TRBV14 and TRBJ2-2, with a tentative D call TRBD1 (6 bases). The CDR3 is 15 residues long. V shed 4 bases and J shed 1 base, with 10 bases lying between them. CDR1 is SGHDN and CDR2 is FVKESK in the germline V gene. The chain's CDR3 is CASSLATGNTGELFF. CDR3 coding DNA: TGTGCCAGCAGCCTAGCGACAGGGAACACCGGGGAGCTGTTTTTT.

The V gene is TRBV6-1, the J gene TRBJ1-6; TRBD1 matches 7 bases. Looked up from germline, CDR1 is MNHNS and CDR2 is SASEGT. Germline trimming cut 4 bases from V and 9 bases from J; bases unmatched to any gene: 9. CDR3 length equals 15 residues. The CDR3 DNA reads TGTGCCAGCAGTGGTGGAGGGGGCGCGGGTTCACCCCTCCACTTT. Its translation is CASSGGGGAGSPLHF.

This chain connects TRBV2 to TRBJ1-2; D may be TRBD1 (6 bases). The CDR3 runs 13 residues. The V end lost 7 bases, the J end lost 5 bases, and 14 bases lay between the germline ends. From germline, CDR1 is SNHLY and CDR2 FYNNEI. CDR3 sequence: CASTLQGLYGYTF. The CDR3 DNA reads TGTGCCAGCACGTTGCAGGGGCTTTATGGCTACACCTTC.

The CDR3 region is CASSPTDQYYGYTF. For the CDR3, the DNA is TGTGCCAGCTCACCCACCGATCAGTACTATGGCTACACCTTC. The gene calls are TRBV18 and TRBJ1-2, with D hard to call. The CDR3 contains 14 residues. Between the trimmed V and J ends, which lost 3 bases and 3 bases, there was a span of 11 bases. CDR1 and CDR2 from the germline V gene are KGHSH and LQKENI. Looking up the rest from reference TRBV18 and TRBJ1-2 gives the full variable domain: NAGVMQNPRHLVRRRGQEARLRCSPMKGHSHVYWYRQLPEEGLKFMVYLQKENIIDESGMPKERFSAEFPKEGPSILRIQQVVRGDSAAYFCASSPTDQYYGYTFGSGTRLTVV.

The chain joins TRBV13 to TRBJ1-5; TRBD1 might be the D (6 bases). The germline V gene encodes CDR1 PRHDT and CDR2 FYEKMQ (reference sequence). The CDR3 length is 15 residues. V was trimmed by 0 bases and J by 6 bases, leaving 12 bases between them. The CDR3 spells CASSLGDRQGQPQHF. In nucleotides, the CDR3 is TGTGCCAGCAGCTTAGGGGACAGACAAGGTCAGCCCCAGCATTTT.

The CDR3 sequence: CSVEVGRNYGYTF. The CDR3 bases are TGCAGCGTTGAGGTGGGGCGGAACTATGGCTACACCTTC. The chain combines TRBV29-1 with TRBJ1-2, with a possible D match to TRBD1 (5 bases). The CDR3 runs 13 residues. V lost 3 bases and J 2 bases, leaving 10 bases between the germline ends. Germline V CDR1 and CDR2: SQVTM, ANQGSEA.

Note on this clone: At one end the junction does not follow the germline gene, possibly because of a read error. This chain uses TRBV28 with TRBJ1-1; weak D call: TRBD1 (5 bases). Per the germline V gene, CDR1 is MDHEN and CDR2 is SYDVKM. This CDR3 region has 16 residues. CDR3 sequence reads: CASSLSLGLPNTEAFF. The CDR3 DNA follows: TGTGCCAGCAGCTTATCCTTGGGGCTTCCGAACACTGAAGCTTTCTTT.

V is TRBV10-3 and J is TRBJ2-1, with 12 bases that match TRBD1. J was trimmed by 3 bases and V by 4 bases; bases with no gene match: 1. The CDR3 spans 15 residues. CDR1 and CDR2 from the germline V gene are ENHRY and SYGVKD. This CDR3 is CAISGDRGLYNEQFF. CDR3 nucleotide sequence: TGTGCCATCAGTGGGGACAGGGGGCTCTACAATGAGCAGTTCTTC.

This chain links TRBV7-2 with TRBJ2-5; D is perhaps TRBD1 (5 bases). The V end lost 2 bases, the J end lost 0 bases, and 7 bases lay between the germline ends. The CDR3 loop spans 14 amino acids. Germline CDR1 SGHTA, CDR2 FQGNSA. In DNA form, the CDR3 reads TGTGCCAGCAGCTTATCAGGGCACCAAGAGACCCAGTACTTC. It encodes CASSLSGHQETQYF.

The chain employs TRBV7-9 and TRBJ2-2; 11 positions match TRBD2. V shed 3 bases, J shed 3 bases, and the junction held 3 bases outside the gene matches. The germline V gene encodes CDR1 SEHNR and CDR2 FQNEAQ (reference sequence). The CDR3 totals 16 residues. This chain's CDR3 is CASSFTSGGDTGELFF. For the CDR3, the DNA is TGTGCCAGCAGCTTTACTAGCGGGGGAGACACCGGGGAGCTGTTTTTT.

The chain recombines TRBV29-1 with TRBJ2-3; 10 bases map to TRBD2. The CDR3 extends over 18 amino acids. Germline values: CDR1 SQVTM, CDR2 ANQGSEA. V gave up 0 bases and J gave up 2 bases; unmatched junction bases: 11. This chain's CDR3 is CSVEDRLGLAANTDTQYF. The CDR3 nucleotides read TGCAGCGTTGAAGATCGCTTAGGACTAGCGGCCAACACAGATACGCAGTATTTT.

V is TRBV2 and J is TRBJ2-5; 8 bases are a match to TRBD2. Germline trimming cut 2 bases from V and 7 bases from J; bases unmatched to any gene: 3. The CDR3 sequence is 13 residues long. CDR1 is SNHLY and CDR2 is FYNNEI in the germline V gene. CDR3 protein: CASSERTSMTQYF. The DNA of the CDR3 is TGTGCCAGCAGTGAAAGGACTAGCATGACCCAGTACTTC.

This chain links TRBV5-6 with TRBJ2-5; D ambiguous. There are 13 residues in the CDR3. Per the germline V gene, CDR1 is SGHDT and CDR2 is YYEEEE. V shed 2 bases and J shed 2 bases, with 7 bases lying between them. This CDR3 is CASSLEEQETQYF. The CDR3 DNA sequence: TGTGCCAGCAGCTTAGAGGAACAAGAGACCCAGTACTTC.

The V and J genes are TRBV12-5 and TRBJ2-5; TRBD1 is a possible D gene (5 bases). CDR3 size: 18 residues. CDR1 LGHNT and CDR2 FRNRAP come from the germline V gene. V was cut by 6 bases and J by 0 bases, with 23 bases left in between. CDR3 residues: CASGPLLTTDEYQETQYF. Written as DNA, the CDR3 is TGTGCTAGTGGCCCCCTTCTAACGACAGACGAGTACCAAGAGACCCAGTACTTC.

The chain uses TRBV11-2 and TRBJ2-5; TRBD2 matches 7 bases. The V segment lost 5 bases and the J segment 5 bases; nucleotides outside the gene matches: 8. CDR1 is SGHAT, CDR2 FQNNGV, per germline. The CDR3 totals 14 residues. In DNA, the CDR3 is TGTGCCAGCAGCCCCGGACGGGGAGGGGAGACCCAGTACTTC. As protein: CASSPGRGGETQYF. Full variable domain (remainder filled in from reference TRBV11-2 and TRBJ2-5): EAGVAQSPRYKIIEKRQSVAFWCNPISGHATLYWYQQILGQGPKLLIQFQNNGVVDDSQLPKDRFSAERLKGVDSTLKIQPAKLEDSAVYLCASSPGRGGETQYFGPGTRLLVL.

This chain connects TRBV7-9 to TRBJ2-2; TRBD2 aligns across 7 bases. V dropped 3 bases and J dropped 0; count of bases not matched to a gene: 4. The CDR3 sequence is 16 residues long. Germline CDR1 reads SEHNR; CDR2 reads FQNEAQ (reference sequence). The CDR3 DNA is TGTGCCAGCAGCTTTTGGCTAGCGGCGAACACCGGGGAGCTGTTTTTT. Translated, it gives CASSFWLAANTGELFF.

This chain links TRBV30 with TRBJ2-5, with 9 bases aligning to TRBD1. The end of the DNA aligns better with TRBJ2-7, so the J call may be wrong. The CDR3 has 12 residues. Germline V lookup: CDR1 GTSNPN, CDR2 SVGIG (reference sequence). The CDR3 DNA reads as TGTGCCTGGGGACAGGGGTTGGTCGAGCAGTACTTC. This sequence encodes CAWGQGLVEQYF.

The CDR3 spells CASSFEDRDTGELFF. The DNA for the CDR3 is TGTGCCAGCAGTTTCGAGGACAGAGACACCGGGGAGCTGTTTTTT. This chain links TRBV28 with TRBJ2-2, with D possibly TRBD1 on 6 matching bases. The CDR3 totals 15 residues. V gave up 3 bases and J gave up 3 bases, with 11 bases separating them. Germline CDR1 and CDR2: MDHEN and SYDVKM. The full variable domain, in which reference TRBV28 and TRBJ2-2 provide the parts outside the CDR3, is DVKVTQSSRYLVKRTGEKVFLECVQDMDHENMFWYRQDPGLGLRLIYFSYDVKMKEKGDIPEGYSVSREKKERFSLILESASTNQTSMYLCASSFEDRDTGELFFGEGSRLTVL.

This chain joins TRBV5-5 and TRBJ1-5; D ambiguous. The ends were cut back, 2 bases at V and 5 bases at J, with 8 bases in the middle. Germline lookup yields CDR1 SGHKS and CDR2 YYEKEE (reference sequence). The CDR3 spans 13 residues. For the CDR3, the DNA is TGTGCCAGCAGCTTCTCCACGGATCAGCCCCAGCATTTT. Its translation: CASSFSTDQPQHF.

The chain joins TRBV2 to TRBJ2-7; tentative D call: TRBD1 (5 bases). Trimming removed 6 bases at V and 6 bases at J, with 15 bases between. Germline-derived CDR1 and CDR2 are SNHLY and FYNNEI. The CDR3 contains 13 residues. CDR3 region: CASRGARLGEQYF. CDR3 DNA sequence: TGTGCCAGCAGAGGGGCACGGCTCGGCGAGCAGTACTTC.

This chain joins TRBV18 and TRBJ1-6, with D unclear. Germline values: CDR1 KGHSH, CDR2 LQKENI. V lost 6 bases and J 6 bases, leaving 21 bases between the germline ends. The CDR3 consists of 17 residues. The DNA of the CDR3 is TGTGCCAGCTCCCTTACCCAGCCGGGTTATGGTAATTCACCCCTCCACTTT. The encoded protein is CASSLTQPGYGNSPLHF.

The CDR3 nucleotides are TGCGCCAGCAGCCCGGGGACAGGGATGAACACTGAAGCTTTCTTT. Its protein is CASSPGTGMNTEAFF. The rearrangement joins TRBV4-3 to TRBJ1-1; 9 nucleotides agree with TRBD1. The germline V gene has CDR1 LGHNA and CDR2 YSLEER. The CDR3 extends over 15 amino acids. The V and J ends lost 4 bases and 0 bases, in that order; junction bases with no gene match: 3.